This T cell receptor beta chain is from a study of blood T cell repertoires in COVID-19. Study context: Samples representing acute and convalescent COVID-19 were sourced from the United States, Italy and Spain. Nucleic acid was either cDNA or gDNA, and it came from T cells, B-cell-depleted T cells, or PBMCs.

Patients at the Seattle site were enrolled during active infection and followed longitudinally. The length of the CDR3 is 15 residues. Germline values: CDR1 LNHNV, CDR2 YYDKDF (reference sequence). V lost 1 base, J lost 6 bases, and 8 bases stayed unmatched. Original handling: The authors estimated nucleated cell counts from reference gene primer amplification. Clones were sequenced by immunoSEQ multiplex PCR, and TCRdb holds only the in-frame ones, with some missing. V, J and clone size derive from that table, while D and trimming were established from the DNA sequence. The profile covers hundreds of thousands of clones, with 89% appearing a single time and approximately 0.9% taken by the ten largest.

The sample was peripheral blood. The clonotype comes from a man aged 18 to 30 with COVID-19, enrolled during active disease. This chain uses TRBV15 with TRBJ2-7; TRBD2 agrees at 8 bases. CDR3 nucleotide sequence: TGTGCCACCAGCAGAGGCGCGGGAGGCCTCTCCGAGCAGTACTTC. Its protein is CATSRGAGGLSEQYF.